One and the same sample provided the 9 T cell receptor beta chains below, sequenced in a study of OX40 agonist ivuxolimab in advanced cancers. The method was immunoSEQ multiplex PCR; TCRdb's version includes in-frame clones alone and lacks a portion of them. The data hold approximately 50,000 clones, with around 88% observed a single time. The sequenced sample was CD4+ or CD8+ T cells sorted from blood, obtained in a trial of the OX40 agonist ivuxolimab. The receptors derive from an adult with an advanced solid tumor such as melanoma, head and neck, liver or kidney cancer.

This chain connects TRBV28 to TRBJ2-7; D is unclear. Trimming cost V 4 bases and J 6 bases, with 16 bases left between them. CDR1 and CDR2 (germline): MDHEN, SYDVKM. CDR3 length: 14 residues. For the CDR3, the DNA is TGTGCCAGCAGTTCCGCGGCGCGACACTCCGAGCAGTACTTC. It specifies CASSSAARHSEQYF.

The chain carries TRBV27 and TRBJ1-1; D gene ambiguous. V was cut by 8 bases and J by 0 bases, with 16 bases left in between. CDR3 length: 15 amino acids. Germline CDR1 and CDR2: MNHEY and SMNVEV (reference sequence). The CDR3 DNA follows: TGTGCCAGCCAACGACGAGGAGGGATGAACACTGAAGCTTTCTTT. Its translation is CASQRRGGMNTEAFF.

This chain joins TRBV29-1 and TRBJ2-1, with a weak D call TRBD2 (5 bases). The germline V gene has CDR1 SQVTM and CDR2 ANQGSEA. CDR3 length equals 16 residues. V lost 4 bases to trimming and J lost 2 bases, with 18 bases between them. The CDR3, as DNA: TGCAGCGTTGCCCTCAGCGAGGCGGGTGCCTACAATGAGCAGTTCTTC. Translated, it gives CSVALSEAGAYNEQFF.

The chain is built from TRBV9 and TRBJ1-1; 12 nucleotides agree with TRBD1. Looked up from germline, CDR1 is SGDLS and CDR2 is YYNGEE. The J segment lost 7 bases and the V segment lost 4 bases, leaving 8 bases of the junction unmatched. This CDR3 spans 15 amino acids. CDR3 bases: TGTGCCAGCAGCCTAGTGGGACAGGGGGCTGATGAAGCTTTCTTT. As protein: CASSLVGQGADEAFF.

This clone was picked up one time. The chain recombines TRBV19 with TRBJ2-5, with unresolved D. V shed 1 base and J shed 6 bases, with 3 bases lying between them. Looked up from germline, CDR1 is LNHDA and CDR2 is SQIVND (reference sequence). The CDR3 is 11 amino acids. CDR3 region: CASSIGKTQYF. The CDR3 DNA reads as TGTGCCAGTAGTATAGGGAAGACCCAGTACTTC.

The chain employs TRBV29-1 and TRBJ2-1, with D unclear. V was shortened by 0 bases and J by 0 bases, with 15 bases between the two germline ends. CDR3 length: 17 amino acids. The germline gives CDR1 SQVTM, CDR2 ANQGSEA. The CDR3 sequence: CSVEDPLFGHSYNEQFF. The CDR3 nucleotides read TGCAGCGTTGAAGACCCCCTATTTGGGCACTCCTACAATGAGCAGTTCTTC.

The chain has TRBV10-3 and TRBJ2-7; D might be TRBD1 (7 bases). The CDR3 is made up of 14 amino acids. Germline CDR1 reads ENHRY; CDR2 reads SYGVKD. V lost 3 bases, J lost 2 bases, and 11 bases lay in between. CDR3 in amino acids: CAISDFRGAYEQYF. The CDR3 nucleotides read TGTGCCATCAGTGACTTCAGGGGGGCCTACGAGCAGTACTTC.

This clone was recorded once. CDR3 DNA: TGTGCCAGCAGTTACGGGAGTGTCTCCTACGAGCAGTACTTC. This gives the protein CASSYGSVSYEQYF. The chain joins TRBV6-5 to TRBJ2-7; D is possibly TRBD2 (5 bases). The V end was cut by 2 bases, the J end by 0 bases, with 8 bases between. This CDR3 has 14 residues. Germline V gene sequence: CDR1 MNHEY, CDR2 SVGAGI.

V usage is TRBV11-2 and J usage is TRBJ2-7; 8 nucleotides align to TRBD2. With 0 bases clipped from V and 2 bases from J, the junction kept 3 bases outside the gene matches. The length of the CDR3 is 15 residues. The V gene's germline CDR1 is SGHAT and CDR2 FQNNGV. CDR3 protein: CASSLEAGDPYEQYF. The DNA for the CDR3 is TGTGCCAGCAGCTTAGAAGCGGGAGACCCCTACGAGCAGTACTTC.